These 16 T cell receptor beta chains originate from one sample sequenced in a study of blood T cell repertoires in COVID-19. Sequencing was performed with immunoSEQ multiplex PCR; in TCRdb, only in-frame clones are kept and a portion is missing. The sample shows 200,000 to 250,000 clones, roughly 79% of them seen only once. The sample comprised peripheral blood. The receptors come from a woman older than 75 with COVID-19, enrolled during active disease.

For the CDR3, the DNA is TGTGCCTGGAGTCCTCCTACAGGGAGAGGCTACACCTTC. It translates to CAWSPPTGRGYTF. V and J are TRBV30 and TRBJ1-2; perhaps TRBD1 as D (6 bases). From germline, CDR1 is GTSNPN and CDR2 SVGIG (reference sequence). Trimming shortened V by 2 bases and J by 8 bases, and 15 bases separated the two germline ends. This CDR3 is 13 amino acids long.

The chain has TRBV11-3 and TRBJ2-3; D might be TRBD2 (5 bases). The V and J ends lost 5 bases and 2 bases respectively, with 14 bases between them. This CDR3 comprises 15 residues. Germline V lookup: CDR1 SGHNT, CDR2 YENEEA. The CDR3 bases are TGTGCCAGCAGCGCCAGGACTCGCGACACAGATACGCAGTATTTT. It translates to CASSARTRDTDTQYF. Filled out from reference TRBV11-3 and TRBJ2-3, the complete variable domain reads EAGVVQSPRYKIIEKKQPVAFWCNPISGHNTLYWYLQNLGQGPELLIRYENEEAVDDSQLPKDRFSAERLKGVDSTLKIQPAELGDSAVYLCASSARTRDTDTQYFGPGTRLTVL.

The rearrangement uses TRBV21-1 and TRBJ1-4; the table's TRBD1 call for D was not verified on the DNA. TRBV21-1 is reported as a pseudogene. This CDR3 spans 17 amino acids. The CDR3 reads CASSKEQRRATNEKLFF. The CDR3 DNA follows: TGTGCCAGCAGCAAAGAACAGAGAAGAGCAACTAATGAAAAACTGTTTTTT.

The rearrangement links TRBV6-5 to TRBJ1-2; 11 bases map to TRBD1. V lost 7 bases, J lost 7 bases, and 11 bases stayed unmatched. CDR1 is MNHEY and CDR2 is SVGAGI in the germline V gene. The CDR3 is made up of 15 amino acids. For the CDR3, the DNA is TGTGCCAGCACCCCGGGACAGGGGGACCCGCGTGGCTACACCTTC. Its protein product is CASTPGQGDPRGYTF.

The genes are TRBV19 and TRBJ2-3, with 9 bases lining up with TRBD2. This CDR3 has 14 residues. Germline V CDR1 and CDR2: LNHDA, SQIVND (reference sequence). The J segment lost 4 bases and the V segment lost 5 bases, leaving 4 bases of the junction unmatched. The CDR3 DNA reads as TGTGCCAGTAGTTTAGCGGGAGACGCAGATACGCAGTATTTT. Protein: CASSLAGDADTQYF.

The chain joins TRBV5-4 to TRBJ2-6; D perhaps matches TRBD2 (5 bases). V lost 0 bases and J 0 bases, leaving 19 bases between the germline ends. This CDR3 region has 20 residues. Looked up from germline, CDR1 is SGHNT and CDR2 is YYREEE (reference sequence). The CDR3 DNA reads TGTGCCAGCAGCTTGGGTGGCGGTCGAGGAGGAGCCTCTGGGGCCAACGTCCTGACTTTC. As protein: CASSLGGGRGGASGANVLTF.

This CDR3 is CASSLGPQDNEQFF. CDR3 DNA sequence: TGTGCCAGCAGCTTGGGCCCGCAGGACAATGAGCAGTTCTTC. The chain has TRBV5-6 and TRBJ2-1, with D unclear. The germline V gene encodes CDR1 SGHDT and CDR2 YYEEEE. CDR3 length equals 14 residues. Trimming removed 0 bases at V and 5 bases at J, with 9 bases between.

Note on this clone: At one of its ends the junction is not consistent with the germline gene, which may arise from a read error. The chain has TRBV7-2 and TRBJ2-7; 11 nucleotides align to TRBD2. Germline CDR1 reads SGHTA; CDR2 reads FQGNSA. The CDR3 totals 13 residues. The CDR3 sequence: CATSGTSGYEQYF. The CDR3 nucleotides read TGTGCCACCAGCGGGACTAGCGGCTACGAGCAGTACTTC.

J is TRBJ1-2 and V is TRBV6-5; D may be TRBD1 (6 bases). The CDR3 consists of 14 residues. V was pared by 9 bases and J by 7 bases, with 21 bases between. The germline gives CDR1 MNHEY, CDR2 SVGAGI. The CDR3 loop is CASSAPGTKAGYTF. The CDR3 bases are TGTGCCAGTTCGGCTCCCGGGACAAAGGCTGGCTACACCTTC.

The chain links TRBV6-2 or TRBV6-3 to TRBJ2-7, with 7 positions matching TRBD1. Unmatched junction bases numbered 3, after V lost 4 bases and J lost 3 bases. The CDR3 has 13 residues. CDR1 MNHEY and CDR2 SVGEGT come from the germline V gene. The CDR3 region is CASSWDSFYEQYF. CDR3 nucleotides: TGTGCCAGCAGTTGGGACAGCTTCTACGAGCAGTACTTC.

The CDR3 loop is CASSPETGNSPLHF. Here the CDR3 DNA reads TGTGCCAGTAGCCCCGAGACAGGCAATTCACCCCTCCACTTT. The chain links TRBV19 to TRBJ1-6, with a possible D match to TRBD1 (6 bases). From germline, CDR1 is LNHDA and CDR2 SQIVND (reference sequence). Between the trimmed V and J ends, which lost 6 bases and 7 bases, there was a span of 13 bases. This CDR3 has 14 amino acids.

The rearrangement links TRBV4-1 to TRBJ1-6; 8 nucleotides match TRBD1. The length of the CDR3 is 14 residues. After removal of 5 bases from V and 7 bases from J, the junction contained 4 bases not matched to a gene. Germline values: CDR1 MGHRA, CDR2 YSYEKL. The CDR3 DNA sequence: TGCGCCAGCAGCTATCCAGGGGGCAATTCACCCCTCCACTTT. Its translation is CASSYPGGNSPLHF.

V gene TRBV4-3 combines with J gene TRBJ2-5; 7 nucleotides align to TRBD2. Looked up from germline, CDR1 is LGHNA and CDR2 is YSLEER. CDR3 size: 15 residues. Losses at the gene ends were 0 bases for V and 5 bases for J; bases not matched to a gene: 6. CDR3 sequence reads: CASSQDESAGETQYF. The CDR3 DNA sequence: TGCGCCAGCAGCCAAGACGAATCAGCGGGGGAGACCCAGTACTTC.

V and J are TRBV28 and TRBJ2-5; D is perhaps TRBD1 (6 bases). With 6 bases removed from V and 13 bases from J, the gap between germline ends came to 15 bases. CDR1 is MDHEN and CDR2 is SYDVKM in the germline V gene. The CDR3 contains 11 residues. The CDR3 DNA reads TGTGCCAGCAGCCCCGGGTACAGGGTGTACTTC. As protein: CASSPGYRVYF.

This clone was picked up a small number of times. It is unclear where the CDR3 begins or ends on the DNA, so no DNA is shown, and the CDR3 is as TCRdb lists it. The chain is built from TRBV2 and TRBJ1-6; the D call of TRBD1 is as the table states it, not checked on the DNA. The CDR3 has 15 amino acids, counting both end residues. Per germline, CDR1 SNHLY and CDR2 FYNNEI. The CDR3 here is CASILDQGVRSPLHF.

The CDR3 loop reads CASGGGRSTDTQYF. The DNA for the CDR3 is TGCGCCAGCGGGGGGGGCCGCAGCACAGATACGCAGTATTTT. J is TRBJ2-3 and V is TRBV5-1; weak D call: TRBD2 (7 bases). V was pared by 7 bases and J by 0 bases, with 12 bases between. CDR3 size: 14 residues. Germline CDR1 SGHRS, CDR2 YFSETQ.